This T cell receptor (beta chain) comes out of a study of shared clonotypes between healthy human individuals. Here immunoSEQ multiplex PCR was the method, and the copy in TCRdb shows in-frame clones only, minus some. The sample yields 400,000 to 600,000 clones, over 60% seen once. V dropped 5 bases and J dropped 4 bases, with 11 bases sitting between them. Germline V gives CDR1 LNHDA, CDR2 SQIVND (reference sequence). The CDR3 has 13 residues. Sequenced material: PBMCs. The sequence came from a woman aged 40 to 49 in good health. Some clones in this sample may be carry-over from other donors' samples. The V gene is TRBV19, the J gene TRBJ1-1; possibly TRBD1 for D (6 bases). CDR3 residues: CASSVNRATEAFF. In DNA, the CDR3 is TGTGCCAGTAGTGTCAACAGGGCCACTGAAGCTTTCTTT.